Below, one TCR beta chain is given with its context. As yet, its antigen is unknown. The naive CD8 fraction comprised CD45RO-negative cells positively selected for CCR7 and excluded terminally differentiated effector memory CD45RA+ cells. An assay was performed, and its level was deep. Generated by immunoSEQ multiplex PCR, the TCRdb table keeps only in-frame clones and is missing some. The repertoire holds about 2,100,000 clones, with 85% to 95% as singletons. The CDR3 has 14 residues. Germline CDR1 reads MNHNY; CDR2 reads SVGAGI (reference sequence). Trimming left V 5 bases short and J 8 bases short, with 18 bases between. This entry is derived from a study of shared clonotypes between healthy human individuals. General study findings and limits: Clonotype sharing across donors was expected to vary with sequencing depth. In the sorted subsets, rarefaction showed sequencing was incomplete despite large depth. Generation probabilities were higher for clonotypes shared across all four sorted-subset donors than for unshared ones.

Material for sequencing was naive CD8+ T cells from PBMCs. This receptor was obtained from a man younger than 35 in good health. Some clones in this sample may be carry-over from other donors' samples. This chain uses TRBV6-6 with TRBJ1-2; D gene unclear. DNA for the CDR3: TGTGCCAGCAGTCCCGAACTTGAACTGAGGGGCTACACCTTC. The encoded protein is CASSPELELRGYTF.